The 19 T cell receptor beta chains presented below share a single source sample, sequenced in a study of cytomegalovirus exposure and HLA in healthy donors. The data were produced by immunoSEQ multiplex PCR, yet TCRdb's version contains in-frame clones alone and is incomplete. The sample contains 150,000 to 180,000 clones, 86% of which appear only once. Sample: PBMCs. The receptors derive from a human donor in good health.

This sequence joins TRBV4-1 and TRBJ1-2; perhaps TRBD1 as D (5 bases). Germline V lookup: CDR1 MGHRA, CDR2 YSYEKL. This CDR3 region has 12 residues. V shed 5 bases and J shed 8 bases, with 12 bases lying between them. The CDR3 protein is CASSRGLGGYTF. As DNA, the CDR3 is TGCGCCAGCAGCAGGGGTCTTGGGGGCTACACCTTC.

The chain couples TRBV5-1 to TRBJ2-1; 8 bases are a match to TRBD2. J gave up 8 bases and V 4 bases, and 11 bases lay outside the gene matches. The germline gives CDR1 SGHRS, CDR2 YFSETQ. CDR3 length equals 15 residues. CDR3 DNA: TGCGCCAGCAGCCCCCGGAGCGGGGGACGGGATGAGCAGTTCTTC. Translating gives CASSPRSGGRDEQFF.

V and J are TRBV19 and TRBJ2-3, with D hard to call. Germline lookup yields CDR1 LNHDA and CDR2 SQIVND (reference sequence). The CDR3 runs to 14 residues. The V end lost 3 bases, the J end lost 6 bases, and 13 bases lay between the germline ends. CDR3 protein: CASSIQTQRDTQYF. CDR3 nucleotide sequence: TGTGCCAGTAGTATCCAAACCCAGAGGGATACGCAGTATTTT.

This chain connects TRBV15 to TRBJ2-1, with 13 positions matching TRBD2. In germline, CDR1 is LNHNV, CDR2 YYDKDF (reference sequence). The CDR3 covers 15 residues. The DNA of the CDR3 is TGTGCAACCCGGACTAGCGGGAGTAGCTACAATGAGCAGTTCTTC. Protein product: CATRTSGSSYNEQFF.

This chain joins TRBV5-4 and TRBJ2-5, with TRBD1 matching 7 bases. The J segment lost 2 bases and the V segment lost 2 bases, leaving 3 bases of the junction unmatched. CDR1 is SGHNT and CDR2 is YYREEE in the germline V gene (reference sequence). This CDR3 is built from 14 residues. The DNA for the CDR3 is TGTGCCAGCAGCTTTACAGGGGAACAAGAGACCCAGTACTTC. It codes for CASSFTGEQETQYF.

CDR3 sequence reads: CASRYRTSGRIGEQFF. For the CDR3, the DNA is TGTGCCAGCAGGTACCGGACTAGCGGGAGAATTGGTGAGCAGTTCTTC. This chain links TRBV6-5 with TRBJ2-1; 13 bases are shared with TRBD2. Trimming removed 6 bases from V and 9 bases from J; junction bases left unmatched: 11. The germline V gene encodes CDR1 MNHEY and CDR2 SVGAGI. The length of the CDR3 is 16 residues.

This chain connects TRBV18 to TRBJ2-1; 8 bases agree with TRBD2. The CDR3 extends over 15 amino acids. Trimming removed 3 bases from V and 0 bases from J; junction bases left unmatched: 1. The germline V gene has CDR1 KGHSH and CDR2 LQKENI. The CDR3 DNA follows: TGTGCCAGCTCACCGAGCGGGAGCTCCTACAATGAGCAGTTCTTC. Translated, it gives CASSPSGSSYNEQFF.

The chain uses TRBV29-1 and TRBJ2-1, with D possibly being TRBD1 (6 bases). Trimming left V 2 bases short and J 7 bases short, with 9 bases between. This CDR3 contains 12 residues. The germline V gene has CDR1 SQVTM and CDR2 ANQGSEA. CDR3 residues: CSVEPTGNEQFF. DNA of the CDR3: TGCAGCGTTGAACCCACAGGGAATGAGCAGTTCTTC.

Concerning this clone itself: A read error may produce the germline difference seen at one junction end. This chain connects TRBV28 to TRBJ2-7; 7 bases agree with TRBD2. The germline gives CDR1 MDHEN, CDR2 SYDVKM. CDR3 length: 13 amino acids. In DNA form, the CDR3 reads TGTGCCAGCAGTCCGGGGGGAGGCCCCGAGCAGTATTTC. It specifies CASSPGGGPEQYF.

The table lists this clone with a count of one. The chain has TRBV30 and TRBJ1-1; the D is unclear. Looked up from germline, CDR1 is GTSNPN and CDR2 is SVGIG (reference sequence). The length of the CDR3 is 12 residues. Trimming pared 3 bases from V and 0 bases from J, leaving 5 bases between. The CDR3 reads CAWRQLNTEAFF. The CDR3 DNA sequence: TGTGCCTGGAGGCAGTTGAACACTGAAGCTTTCTTT.

The gene calls are TRBV18 and TRBJ2-3; TRBD1 is a possible D gene (7 bases). Trimming took off 3 bases at V and 4 bases at J, with 14 bases between the two ends. The CDR3 contains 15 residues. Germline-derived CDR1 and CDR2 are KGHSH and LQKENI. The CDR3 loop reads CASSPAGGKADTQYF. CDR3 nucleotides: TGTGCCAGCTCACCTGCAGGGGGGAAAGCAGATACGCAGTATTTT. The full variable domain, its missing parts supplied by reference TRBV18 and TRBJ2-3, is NAGVMQNPRHLVRRRGQEARLRCSPMKGHSHVYWYRQLPEEGLKFMVYLQKENIIDESGMPKERFSAEFPKEGPSILRIQQVVRGDSAAYFCASSPAGGKADTQYFGPGTRLTVL.

Only a few counts were recorded for this clone. V gene TRBV2 combines with J gene TRBJ2-3, with 8 positions matching TRBD2. CDR1 and CDR2 from the germline V gene are SNHLY and FYNNEI. CDR3 length: 13 amino acids. J lost 1 base, V lost 8 bases, and 2 bases had no gene match. CDR3 DNA: TGTGCCAGCTTGACTAGCGGCACAGATACGCAGTATTTT. It encodes CASLTSGTDTQYF.

V is TRBV6-6 and J is TRBJ1-5; TRBD1 aligns across 7 bases. V was pared by 6 bases and J by 0 bases, with 8 bases of the junction left unmatched. Germline V CDR1 and CDR2: MNHNY, SVGAGI (reference sequence). This CDR3 contains 16 residues. This CDR3 is CASRVEGALSNQPQHF. The CDR3 nucleotides read TGTGCCAGCAGGGTCGAGGGGGCCCTTAGCAATCAGCCCCAGCATTTT.

The chain is built from TRBV7-9 and TRBJ2-2; weak D call: TRBD1 (6 bases). The V end was cut by 5 bases, the J end by 4 bases, with 8 bases between. The CDR3 spans 13 residues. CDR1 is SEHNR and CDR2 is FQNEAQ in the germline V gene (reference sequence). The chain's CDR3 is CASSRDTTGELFF. DNA for the CDR3: TGTGCCAGCAGCCGGGACACCACCGGGGAGCTGTTTTTT.

The chain couples TRBV15 to TRBJ2-7; 7 bases are shared with TRBD1. The CDR3 is 14 residues long. Germline CDR1 reads LNHNV; CDR2 reads YYDKDF (reference sequence). V was pared by 0 bases and J by 3 bases, with 2 bases of the junction left unmatched. The CDR3 here is CATSRDRQGYEQYF. CDR3 bases: TGTGCCACCAGCAGAGATCGACAGGGCTACGAGCAGTACTTC. The full variable domain, its missing parts supplied by reference TRBV15 and TRBJ2-7, is DAMVIQNPRYQVTQFGKPVTLSCSQTLNHNVMYWYQQKSSQAPKLLFHYYDKDFNNEADTPDNFQSRRPNTSFCFLDIRSPGLGDTAMYLCATSRDRQGYEQYFGPGTRLTVT.

The V gene is TRBV6-5, the J gene TRBJ2-3; D possibly corresponds to TRBD2 (6 bases). This CDR3 contains 15 residues. Trimming pared 6 bases from V and 0 bases from J, leaving 13 bases between. The germline V gene has CDR1 MNHEY and CDR2 SVGAGI. The CDR3 DNA reads as TGTGCCAGCAGGATGACCGGGACTAGCACAGATACGCAGTATTTT. It yields the protein CASRMTGTSTDTQYF.

This sequence joins TRBV6-5 and TRBJ2-1; 7 bases map to TRBD2. J gave up 7 bases and V 0 bases, and 9 bases lay outside the gene matches. The CDR3 is 16 residues long. Looked up from germline, CDR1 is MNHEY and CDR2 is SVGAGI. CDR3 residues: CASSYSIVGGLNEQFF. The CDR3 DNA sequence: TGTGCCAGCAGTTACTCGATTGTGGGGGGGTTGAATGAGCAGTTCTTC.

This chain links TRBV18 with TRBJ1-5, with D possibly matching TRBD1 (5 bases). CDR1 and CDR2 from the germline V gene are KGHSH and LQKENI. This CDR3 has 14 residues. Trimming stripped 6 bases from V and 0 bases from J, with 9 bases between. The CDR3 bases are TGTGCCAGCTCGAAAGGGGATAGCAATCAGCCCCAGCATTTT. Protein sequence: CASSKGDSNQPQHF. Drawing the rest from reference TRBV18 and TRBJ1-5, the complete variable domain is NAGVMQNPRHLVRRRGQEARLRCSPMKGHSHVYWYRQLPEEGLKFMVYLQKENIIDESGMPKERFSAEFPKEGPSILRIQQVVRGDSAAYFCASSKGDSNQPQHFGDGTRLSIL.

This chain uses TRBV6-5 with TRBJ1-2, with TRBD1 matching over 7 bases. CDR3 length equals 12 residues. Germline lookup yields CDR1 MNHEY and CDR2 SVGAGI. V shed 7 bases, J shed 2 bases, and the junction held 1 base outside the gene matches. DNA of the CDR3: TGTGCCAGCAAGGACAGGAACTATGGCTACACCTTC. Protein product: CASKDRNYGYTF.